The 2 T cell receptor beta chains given below trace back to one sample, sequenced in a study of tumor-infiltrating lymphocytes in primary liver carcinoma. It was unsorted whole blood that yielded blood RNA, and germline DNA was also extracted. cDNA specific to TCR beta was made from 500 ng of total RNA, with a constant-region primer employed for priming. Three nested multiplex PCR rounds, a slightly modified ARM-PCR, produced the libraries for TCR beta. The first two PCR rounds, around 10 cycles each, used TRBV1-TRBV30 forward primers and a C-beta reverse primer. TCRdb called the multiplex PCR reads again in MiXCR, with one record for every CDR3 protein. This sample has approximately 340,000 distinct CDR3 sequences; approximately 65% occur once, and the top ten carry approximately 5.9%. Material: peripheral blood. These TCRs come from a man aged 40-49 years with primary liver carcinoma and hepatitis B virus infection.

The chain employs TRBV28 and TRBJ2-3, with D possibly TRBD1 on 6 matching bases. The V gene lost 3 bases and the J gene lost 6 bases, with 10 bases spanning the gap. The CDR3 runs 13 residues. Germline CDR1 MDHEN, CDR2 SYDVKM. This CDR3 reads CASSFRGRDTQYF. The CDR3 bases are TGTGCCAGCAGTTTCAGGGGCCGGGATACGCAGTATTTT.

This clonotype was picked up many times. This chain uses TRBV29-1 with TRBJ2-1; TRBD2 is a possible D gene (5 bases). Trimming took off 3 bases at V and 8 bases at J, with 14 bases between the two ends. The CDR3 contains 13 residues. The germline gives CDR1 SQVTM, CDR2 ANQGSEA. CDR3 bases: TGCAGCGTTGATCGAGGGAGAGTCGATGAGCAGTTCTTC. Protein product: CSVDRGRVDEQFF.